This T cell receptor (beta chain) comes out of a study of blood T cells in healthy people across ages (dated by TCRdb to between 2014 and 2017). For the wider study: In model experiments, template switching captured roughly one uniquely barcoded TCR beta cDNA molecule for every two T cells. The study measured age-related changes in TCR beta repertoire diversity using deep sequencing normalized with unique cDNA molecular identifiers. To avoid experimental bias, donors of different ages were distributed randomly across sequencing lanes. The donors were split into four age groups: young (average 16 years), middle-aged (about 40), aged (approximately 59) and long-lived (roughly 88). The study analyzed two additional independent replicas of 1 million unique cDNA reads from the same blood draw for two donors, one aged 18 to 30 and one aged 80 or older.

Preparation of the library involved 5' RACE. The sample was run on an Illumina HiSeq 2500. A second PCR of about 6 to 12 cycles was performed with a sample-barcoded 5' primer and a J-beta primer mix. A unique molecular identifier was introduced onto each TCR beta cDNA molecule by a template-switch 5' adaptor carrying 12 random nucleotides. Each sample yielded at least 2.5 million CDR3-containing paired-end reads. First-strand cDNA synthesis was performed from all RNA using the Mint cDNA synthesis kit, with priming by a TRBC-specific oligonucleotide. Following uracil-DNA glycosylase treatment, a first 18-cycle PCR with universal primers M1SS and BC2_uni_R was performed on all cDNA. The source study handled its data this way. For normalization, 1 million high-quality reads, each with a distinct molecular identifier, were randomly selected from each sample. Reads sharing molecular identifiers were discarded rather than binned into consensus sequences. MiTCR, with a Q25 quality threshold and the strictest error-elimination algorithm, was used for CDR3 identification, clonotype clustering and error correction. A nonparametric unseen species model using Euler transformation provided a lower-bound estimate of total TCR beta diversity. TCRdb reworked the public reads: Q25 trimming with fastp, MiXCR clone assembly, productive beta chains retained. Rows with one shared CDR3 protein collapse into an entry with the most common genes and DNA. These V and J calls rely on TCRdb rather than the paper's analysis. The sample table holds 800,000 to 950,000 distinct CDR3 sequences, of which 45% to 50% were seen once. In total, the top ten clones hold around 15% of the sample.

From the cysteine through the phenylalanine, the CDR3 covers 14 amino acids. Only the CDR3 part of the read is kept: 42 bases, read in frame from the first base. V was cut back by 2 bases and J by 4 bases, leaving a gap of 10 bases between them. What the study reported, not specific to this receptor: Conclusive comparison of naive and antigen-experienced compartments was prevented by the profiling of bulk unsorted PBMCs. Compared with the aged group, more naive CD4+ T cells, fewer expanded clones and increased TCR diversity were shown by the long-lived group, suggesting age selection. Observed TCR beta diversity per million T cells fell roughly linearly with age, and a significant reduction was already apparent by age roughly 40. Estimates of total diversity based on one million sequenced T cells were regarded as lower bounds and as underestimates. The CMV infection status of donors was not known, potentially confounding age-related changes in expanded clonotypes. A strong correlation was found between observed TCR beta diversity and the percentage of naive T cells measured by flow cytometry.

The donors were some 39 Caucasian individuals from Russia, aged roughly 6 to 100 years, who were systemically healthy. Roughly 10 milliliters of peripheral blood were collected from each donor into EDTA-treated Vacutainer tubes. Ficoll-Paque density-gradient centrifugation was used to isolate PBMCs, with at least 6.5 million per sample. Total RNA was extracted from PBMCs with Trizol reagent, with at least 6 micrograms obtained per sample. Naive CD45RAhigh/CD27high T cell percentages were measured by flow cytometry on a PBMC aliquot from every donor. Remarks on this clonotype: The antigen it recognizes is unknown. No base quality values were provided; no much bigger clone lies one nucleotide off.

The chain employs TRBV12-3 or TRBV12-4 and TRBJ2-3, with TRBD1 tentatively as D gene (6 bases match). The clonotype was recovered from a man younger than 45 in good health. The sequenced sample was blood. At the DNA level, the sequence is TGTGCCAGCAGTTTAAACAGGGATGCAGATACGCAGTATTTT. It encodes CASSLNRDADTQYF.